This T cell receptor beta chain was sequenced for a study of cytomegalovirus exposure and HLA in healthy donors. Study-wide points: Later on, a genetic analysis was performed. It linked a missense variant in DCLRE1C with V- and J-gene trimming of TCR beta. At a 0.05 false discovery rate, a later analysis found about 17,000 TCR beta sequences to be associated with HLA alleles.

The PCR used 60 Vbeta and 13 Jbeta primers. Here immunoSEQ multiplex PCR was the method, and the copy in TCRdb shows in-frame clones only, minus some. This table has about 140,000 clones, around four fifths appearing once. Nominal health characterized the donors when sampled, though unrecorded immune exposures were likely. The CDR3 contains 13 residues. Germline V gene data show CDR1 as SGHRS and CDR2 as YFSETQ. V gave up 4 bases and J gave up 6 bases; unmatched junction bases: 3. Remarks on this clone: The antigen is unknown.

The receptor was isolated from a male donor in good health and CMV-seronegative. The sequenced sample was PBMCs. This rearrangement joins TRBV5-1 to TRBJ1-1, with 10 positions matching TRBD1. This CDR3 is CASSIGTGAEAFF. The CDR3 DNA reads as TGCGCCAGCAGCATCGGGACAGGGGCTGAAGCTTTCTTT. Using reference TRBV5-1 and TRBJ1-1 for the parts outside the CDR3, the full variable domain is KAGVTQTPRYLIKTRGQQVTLSCSPISGHRSVSWYQQTPGQGLQFLFEYFSETQRNKGNFPGRFSGRQFSNSRSEMNVSTLELGDSALYLCASSIGTGAEAFFGQGTRLTVV.